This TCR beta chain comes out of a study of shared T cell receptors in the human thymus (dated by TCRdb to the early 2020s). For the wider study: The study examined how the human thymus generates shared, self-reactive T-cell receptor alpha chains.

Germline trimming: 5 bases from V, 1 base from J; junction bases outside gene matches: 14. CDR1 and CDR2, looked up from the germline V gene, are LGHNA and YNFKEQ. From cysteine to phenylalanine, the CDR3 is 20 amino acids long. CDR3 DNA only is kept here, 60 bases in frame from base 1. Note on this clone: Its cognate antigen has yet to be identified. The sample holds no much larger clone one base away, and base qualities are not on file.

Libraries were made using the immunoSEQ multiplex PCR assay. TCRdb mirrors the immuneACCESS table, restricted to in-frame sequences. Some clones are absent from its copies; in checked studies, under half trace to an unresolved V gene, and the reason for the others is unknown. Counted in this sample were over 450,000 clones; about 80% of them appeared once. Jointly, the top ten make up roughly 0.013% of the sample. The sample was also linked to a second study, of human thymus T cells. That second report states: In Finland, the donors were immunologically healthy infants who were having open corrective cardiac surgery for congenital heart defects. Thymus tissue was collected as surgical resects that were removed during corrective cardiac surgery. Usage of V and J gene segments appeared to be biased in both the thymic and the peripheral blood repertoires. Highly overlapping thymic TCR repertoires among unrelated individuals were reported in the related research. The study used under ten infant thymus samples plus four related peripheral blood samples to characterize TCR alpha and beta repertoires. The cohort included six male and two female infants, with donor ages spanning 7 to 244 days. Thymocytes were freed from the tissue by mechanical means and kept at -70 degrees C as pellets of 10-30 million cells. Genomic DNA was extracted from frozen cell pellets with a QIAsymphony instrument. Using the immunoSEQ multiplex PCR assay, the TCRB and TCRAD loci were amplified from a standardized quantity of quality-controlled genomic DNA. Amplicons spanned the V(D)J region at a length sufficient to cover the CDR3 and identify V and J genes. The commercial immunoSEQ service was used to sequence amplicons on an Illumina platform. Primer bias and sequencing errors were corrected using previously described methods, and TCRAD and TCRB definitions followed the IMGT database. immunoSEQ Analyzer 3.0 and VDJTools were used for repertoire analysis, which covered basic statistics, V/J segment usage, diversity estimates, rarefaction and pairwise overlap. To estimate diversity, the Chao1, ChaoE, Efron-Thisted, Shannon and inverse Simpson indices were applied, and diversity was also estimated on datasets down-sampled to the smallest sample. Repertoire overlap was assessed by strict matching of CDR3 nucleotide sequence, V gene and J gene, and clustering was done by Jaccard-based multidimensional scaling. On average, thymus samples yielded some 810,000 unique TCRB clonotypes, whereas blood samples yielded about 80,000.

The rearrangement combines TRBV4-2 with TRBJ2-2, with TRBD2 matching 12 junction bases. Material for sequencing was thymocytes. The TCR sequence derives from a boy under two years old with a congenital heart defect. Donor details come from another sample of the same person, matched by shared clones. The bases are TGTGCCAGCAGCGTAGCCGGGACGCTAGCGGGAGGGGGGAACACCGGGGAGCTGTTTTTT. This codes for CASSVAGTLAGGGNTGELFF.